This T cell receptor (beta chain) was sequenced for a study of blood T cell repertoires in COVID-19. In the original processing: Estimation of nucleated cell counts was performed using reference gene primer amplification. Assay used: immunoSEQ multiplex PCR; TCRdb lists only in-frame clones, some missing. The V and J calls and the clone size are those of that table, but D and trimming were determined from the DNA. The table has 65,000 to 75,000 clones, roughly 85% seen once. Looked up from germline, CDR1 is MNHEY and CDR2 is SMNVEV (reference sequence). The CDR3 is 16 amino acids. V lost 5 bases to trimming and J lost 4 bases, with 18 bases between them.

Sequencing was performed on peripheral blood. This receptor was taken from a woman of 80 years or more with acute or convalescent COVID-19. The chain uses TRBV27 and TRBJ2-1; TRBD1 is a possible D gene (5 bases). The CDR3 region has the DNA TGTGCCAGCAGTCCCCCGACCGGACAATCATACAATGAGCAGTTCTTC. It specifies CASSPPTGQSYNEQFF.